The 3 T cell receptor beta chains given below trace back to one sample, sequenced in a study of blood T cell repertoires in COVID-19. This table comes from immunoSEQ multiplex PCR, and its TCRdb copy is limited to in-frame clones, with some not included. The sample lists about 180,000 clones, 85% to 90% occurring once. The sequencing sample was made of PBMCs or T cells enriched from blood (not recorded which). Receptors originate from a woman aged 40 to 50 with acute COVID-19.

J is TRBJ2-3 and V is TRBV5-6; possibly TRBD1 for D (7 bases). The CDR3 is 14 amino acids. Trimming cost V 4 bases and J 5 bases, with 14 bases left between them. Germline lookup yields CDR1 SGHDT and CDR2 YYEEEE. The CDR3 reads CASSPQGGRDTQYF. The CDR3 nucleotides are TGTGCCAGCAGCCCCCAGGGGGGAAGAGATACGCAGTATTTT.

The genes are TRBV20-1 and TRBJ1-6; a possible D gene is TRBD1 (6 bases). Germline-derived CDR1 and CDR2 are DFQATT and SNEGSKA (reference sequence). V was clipped by 3 bases and J by 11 bases, with 14 bases between them. This CDR3 has 13 residues. The CDR3, as DNA: TGCAGTGCTAGTCTACAGGGCCATCCACCCCTCCACTTT. Protein product: CSASLQGHPPLHF.

The chain links TRBV30 to TRBJ1-6; 10 bases are a match to TRBD1. The germline V gene encodes CDR1 GTSNPN and CDR2 SVGIG (reference sequence). The CDR3 covers 15 residues. The junction had 4 bases not matched to a gene; V was cut back by 1 base and J by 7 bases. As DNA, the CDR3 is TGTGCCTGGAGTGCCGACAGGGGGCGGAATTCACCCCTCCACTTT. The encoded protein is CAWSADRGRNSPLHF.